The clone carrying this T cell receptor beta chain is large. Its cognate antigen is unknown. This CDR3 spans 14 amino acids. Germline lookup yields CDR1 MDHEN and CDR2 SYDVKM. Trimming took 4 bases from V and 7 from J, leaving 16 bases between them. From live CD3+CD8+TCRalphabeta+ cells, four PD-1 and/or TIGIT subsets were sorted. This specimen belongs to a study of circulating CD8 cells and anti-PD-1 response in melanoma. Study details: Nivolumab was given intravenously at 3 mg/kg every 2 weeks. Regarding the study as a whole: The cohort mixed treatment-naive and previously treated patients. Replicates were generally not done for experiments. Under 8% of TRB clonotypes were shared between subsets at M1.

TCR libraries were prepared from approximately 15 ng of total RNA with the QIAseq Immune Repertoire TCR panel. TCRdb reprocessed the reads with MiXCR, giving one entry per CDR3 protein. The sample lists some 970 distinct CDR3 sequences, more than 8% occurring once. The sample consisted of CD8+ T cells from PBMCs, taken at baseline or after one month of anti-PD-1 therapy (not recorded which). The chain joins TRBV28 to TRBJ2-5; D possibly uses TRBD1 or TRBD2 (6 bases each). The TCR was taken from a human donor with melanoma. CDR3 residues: CASSYGGGEGTQYF. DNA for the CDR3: TGTGCCAGCAGTTACGGGGGCGGGGAAGGGACCCAGTACTTC.